The 29 T cell receptor beta chains given below trace back to one sample, sequenced in a study of cytotoxic CD8 clonotypes in ibrutinib-treated CLL. TCRdb keeps only in-frame clones here, not all; method: immunoSEQ multiplex PCR. Of around 160,000 clones in the sample, roughly 88% are singletons; the top ten hold around 3%. The sample here was PBMCs, taken at disease progression, from a patient treated with ibrutinib. The origin of the receptors is a human donor with chronic lymphocytic leukemia.

The chain carries TRBV9 and TRBJ2-7; D possibly uses TRBD1 or TRBD2 (5 bases each). Germline CDR1 SGDLS, CDR2 YYNGEE. V was pared by 3 bases and J by 0 bases, with 13 bases between. The CDR3 spans 15 residues. CDR3 protein: CASSEHGDHSYEQYF. Here the CDR3 DNA reads TGTGCCAGCAGCGAGCATGGGGACCACTCCTACGAGCAGTACTTC.

V is TRBV29-1 and J is TRBJ2-5; 10 positions agree with TRBD2. The CDR3 length is 16 residues. CDR1 SQVTM and CDR2 ANQGSEA come from the germline V gene. The V segment lost 6 bases and the J segment 2 bases; nucleotides outside the gene matches: 12. This CDR3 is CSVIKLAGGGQETQYF. CDR3 DNA: TGCAGCGTGATTAAATTAGCGGGAGGAGGGCAAGAGACCCAGTACTTC.

This chain links TRBV11-3 with TRBJ2-3; TRBD2 is a possible D gene (5 bases). CDR1 and CDR2 (germline): SGHNT, YENEEA. The CDR3 loop spans 14 amino acids. Trimming cost V 5 bases and J 1 base, with 10 bases left between them. The CDR3, as DNA: TGTGCCAGCAGCCGAACGAGGGGCACAGATACGCAGTATTTT. This sequence encodes CASSRTRGTDTQYF. Based on the CDR3 plus reference TRBV11-3 and TRBJ2-3, the full variable domain is EAGVVQSPRYKIIEKKQPVAFWCNPISGHNTLYWYLQNLGQGPELLIRYENEEAVDDSQLPKDRFSAERLKGVDSTLKIQPAELGDSAVYLCASSRTRGTDTQYFGPGTRLTVL.

The rearrangement uses TRBV4-3 and TRBJ2-7; D may be TRBD1 or TRBD2 (5 bases each). CDR1 is LGHNA, CDR2 YSLEER, per germline. V lost 0 bases to trimming and J lost 3 bases, with 15 bases between them. CDR3 length: 16 residues. The CDR3 sequence is CASSQERYGALYEQYF. The DNA of the CDR3 is TGCGCCAGCAGCCAAGAACGGTACGGGGCCCTCTACGAGCAGTACTTC.

The chain links TRBV30 to TRBJ1-1; TRBD1 might be the D (6 bases). V was clipped by 0 bases and J by 4 bases, with 12 bases between them. Germline loops: CDR1 GTSNPN, CDR2 SVGIG (reference sequence). The CDR3 is 14 amino acids. In DNA, the CDR3 is TGTGCCTGGAGTGTTCTAGGGGGAGCCACTGAAGCTTTCTTT. Amino acids: CAWSVLGGATEAFF.

This clone was detected many times. This chain uses TRBV19 with TRBJ1-5; 8 bases are a match to TRBD1. CDR3 length equals 15 residues. V lost 1 base and J lost 3; bases outside the gene matches: 2. CDR1 is LNHDA and CDR2 is SQIVND in the germline V gene (reference sequence). CDR3 residues: CASSIGDRFNQPQHF. The CDR3 bases are TGTGCCAGTAGTATAGGGGACAGGTTCAATCAGCCCCAGCATTTT.

The chain combines TRBV19 with TRBJ2-7; 11 bases line up with TRBD1. This CDR3 has 14 amino acids. Germline V gene sequence: CDR1 LNHDA, CDR2 SQIVND (reference sequence). V trimming: 6 bases; J trimming: 6 bases; junction bases outside the gene matches: 7. Here the CDR3 DNA reads TGTGCCAGTAGGGACAGGGGGCGGGCTACCGAGCAGTACTTC. It translates to CASRDRGRATEQYF. Drawing the rest from reference TRBV19 and TRBJ2-7, the complete variable domain is DGGITQSPKYLFRKEGQNVTLSCEQNLNHDAMYWYRQDPGQGLRLIYYSQIVNDFQKGDIAEGYSVSREKKESFPLTVTSAQKNPTAFYLCASRDRGRATEQYFGPGTRLTVT.

The V gene is TRBV14, the J gene TRBJ2-7, with D perhaps TRBD1 (6 bases). Trimming cost V 1 base and J 1 base, with 14 bases left between them. Germline lookup yields CDR1 SGHDN and CDR2 FVKESK. The CDR3 covers 16 residues. CDR3 loop: CASSQVTWGRSYEQYF. The DNA for the CDR3 is TGTGCCAGCAGCCAAGTTACCTGGGGGCGTTCCTACGAGCAGTACTTC.

The chain is built from TRBV2 and TRBJ1-2; D perhaps matches TRBD1 (5 bases). Germline lookup yields CDR1 SNHLY and CDR2 FYNNEI. The CDR3 extends over 15 amino acids. The V end lost 7 bases, the J end lost 5 bases, and 20 bases lay between the germline ends. CDR3: CASKPSTDRAYGYTF. In DNA form, the CDR3 reads TGTGCCAGCAAGCCCTCGACAGATAGGGCATATGGCTACACCTTC. The variable domain in full, completed from reference TRBV2 and TRBJ1-2, reads EPEVTQTPSHQVTQMGQEVILRCVPISNHLYFYWYRQILGQKVEFLVSFYNNEISEKSEIFDDQFSVERPDGSNFTLKIRSTKLEDSAMYFCASKPSTDRAYGYTFGSGTRLTVV.

The chain employs TRBV19 and TRBJ1-1; D call uncertain. CDR1 LNHDA and CDR2 SQIVND come from the germline V gene (reference sequence). V was shortened by 3 bases and J by 1 base, with 6 bases between the two germline ends. This CDR3 has 13 amino acids. CDR3 in amino acids: CASSMAANTEAFF. CDR3 DNA: TGTGCCAGTAGTATGGCAGCGAACACTGAAGCTTTCTTT.

The rearrangement uses TRBV2 and TRBJ1-2, with D maybe TRBD1 (6 bases). Germline V lookup: CDR1 SNHLY, CDR2 FYNNEI. The CDR3 is 15 amino acids. The ends were cut back, 0 bases at V and 7 bases at J, with 15 bases in the middle. CDR3 residues: CASSEAIQGRGGYTF. The CDR3 bases are TGTGCCAGCAGTGAAGCAATCCAGGGGAGGGGTGGCTACACCTTC.

This chain connects TRBV27 to TRBJ1-5, with 7 bases matching TRBD1. The CDR3 covers 16 residues. CDR1 and CDR2 (germline): MNHEY, SMNVEV (reference sequence). V was clipped by 5 bases and J by 1 base; unmatched bases: 8. The CDR3 DNA reads as TGTGCCAGCAGTCCCATCCCGGACAGGAGCAATCAGCCCCAGCATTTT. This gives the protein CASSPIPDRSNQPQHF.

The V call is TRBV4-1, the J call TRBJ2-3, with D unresolved. CDR3 length: 13 amino acids. The germline V and J ends were trimmed by 1 base and 4 bases, with 6 bases remaining between them. The V gene's germline CDR1 is MGHRA and CDR2 YSYEKL. Here the CDR3 reads CASSQVGSDTQYF. The CDR3 coding sequence is TGCGCCAGCAGCCAAGTCGGTTCAGATACGCAGTATTTT.

This rearrangement joins TRBV2 to TRBJ2-4; 9 nucleotides align to TRBD2. This CDR3 spans 13 amino acids. Germline-derived CDR1 and CDR2 are SNHLY and FYNNEI. J lost 10 bases, V lost 6 bases, and 7 bases had no gene match. As DNA, the CDR3 is TGTGCCAGCAGAGGACTAGCGAGTTTTATTCAGTACTTC. This sequence encodes CASRGLASFIQYF.

This clone was picked up a small number of times. This chain connects TRBV25-1 to TRBJ1-2, with 8 nucleotides matching TRBD1. Looked up from germline, CDR1 is MGHDK and CDR2 is SYGVNS. The CDR3 has 13 amino acids. V lost 6 bases and J lost 4; bases outside the gene matches: 4. CDR3 protein: CASRYGTGYGYTF. The CDR3 nucleotides are TGTGCCAGCAGATACGGGACAGGCTATGGCTACACCTTC.

This clone has just one count. This chain links TRBV18 with TRBJ2-5; 9 bases match TRBD1. This CDR3 has 15 residues. J was trimmed by 4 bases and V by 0 bases; bases with no gene match: 3. Germline CDR1 and CDR2: KGHSH and LQKENI. The CDR3 coding sequence is TGTGCCAGCTCACCACCGACAGGGGGTAGAGAGACCCAGTACTTC. Amino acid sequence: CASSPPTGGRETQYF.

The chain employs TRBV29-1 and TRBJ2-1; 7 bases map to TRBD1. This CDR3 region has 13 residues. The V gene end was trimmed by 3 bases and the J gene end by 4 bases; junction bases not matched to a gene: 3. Germline V gene lookup returns CDR1 SQVTM and CDR2 ANQGSEA. In DNA, the CDR3 is TGCAGCGTTGAGGAGACAGGGTACAATGAGCAGTTCTTC. This sequence encodes CSVEETGYNEQFF.

This chain uses TRBV30 with TRBJ2-1; D not certain. CDR3 length equals 13 residues. Germline CDR1 and CDR2: GTSNPN and SVGIG (reference sequence). V lost 3 bases and J 10 bases, leaving 16 bases between the germline ends. CDR3 amino acids: CAWRTSLSGEQFF. CDR3 nucleotide sequence: TGTGCCTGGAGGACTTCCTTATCAGGCGAGCAGTTCTTC.

The chain is built from TRBV29-1 and TRBJ1-2, with a tentative D call TRBD1 (6 bases). Trimming left V 4 bases short and J 2 bases short, with 14 bases between. Germline lookup yields CDR1 SQVTM and CDR2 ANQGSEA. The CDR3 contains 14 residues. The CDR3 region is CSVVTDRTNYGYTF. CDR3 coding DNA: TGCAGCGTTGTGACGGACAGAACCAACTATGGCTACACCTTC.

This clone has more than one count but fewer than ten. The rearrangement links TRBV25-1 to TRBJ2-2; no definite D call. Germline V gene lookup returns CDR1 MGHDK and CDR2 SYGVNS. V shed 3 bases and J shed 7 bases, with 15 bases lying between them. CDR3 length equals 15 residues. The CDR3 bases are TGTGCCAGCAGTGATTCTCAGGAGTCGGGCGGGGAGCTGTTTTTT. It specifies CASSDSQESGGELFF.

This clone was counted at least ten times. Written as DNA, the CDR3 is TGTGCCAGCAGTTTCGGTGGGGCCAACGTCCTGACTTTC. This sequence encodes CASSFGGANVLTF. The chain links TRBV27 to TRBJ2-6; D gene unclear. V gave up 3 bases and J gave up 3 bases, with 3 bases separating them. CDR1 and CDR2 from the germline V gene are MNHEY and SMNVEV (reference sequence). CDR3 size: 13 residues.

In this sample, this clone turned up a few times. The genes are TRBV28 and TRBJ1-4; TRBD1 matches at 7 bases. Trimming at V came to 3 bases and at J to 3 bases, leaving 13 bases not matched to a gene. Germline values: CDR1 MDHEN, CDR2 SYDVKM. This CDR3 contains 18 residues. CDR3 coding DNA: TGTGCCAGCAGTTTCGGTCGGACAGGCGTAAGTTCTAATGAAAAACTGTTTTTT. Its translation is CASSFGRTGVSSNEKLFF.

This chain uses TRBV6-1 with TRBJ1-1; D may be TRBD1 (5 bases). Germline CDR1 is MNHNS and CDR2 is SASEGT. V shed 8 bases and J shed 4 bases, with 14 bases lying between them. This CDR3 has 13 residues. For the CDR3, the DNA is TGTGCCAGCTCGGCAGGGACGACCACTGAAGCTTTCTTT. It codes for CASSAGTTTEAFF.

Written as DNA, the CDR3 is TGTGCCACCGCGCGGTGGGGGACCTACGAGCAGTACTTC. Protein product: CATARWGTYEQYF. The chain recombines TRBV15 with TRBJ2-7; D is possibly TRBD1 or TRBD2 (5 bases each). Trimming cost V 8 bases and J 2 bases, with 13 bases left between them. Germline CDR1 and CDR2: LNHNV and YYDKDF (reference sequence). The CDR3 sequence is 13 residues long.

J is TRBJ2-7 and V is TRBV18; TRBD1 is a possible D gene (6 bases). This CDR3 region has 13 residues. V gave up 2 bases and J gave up 3 bases, with 8 bases separating them. Germline-derived CDR1 and CDR2 are KGHSH and LQKENI. CDR3: CASSPAGVYEQYF. The CDR3 DNA reads TGTGCCAGCTCACCAGCAGGGGTCTACGAGCAGTACTTC.

The chain carries TRBV18 and TRBJ2-7; no clear D gene. Deletions cut 3 bases from V and 4 bases from J, with 13 bases between. Germline values: CDR1 KGHSH, CDR2 LQKENI. CDR3 length: 14 amino acids. The chain's CDR3 is CASSPAVSEYEQYF. DNA for the CDR3: TGTGCCAGCTCACCGGCCGTCTCGGAGTACGAGCAGTACTTC.

This clone was observed a single time. The rearrangement joins TRBV7-2 to TRBJ2-2, with 7 bases lining up with TRBD1. Trimming at V came to 2 bases and at J to 4 bases, leaving 10 bases not matched to a gene. The CDR3 extends over 17 amino acids. The germline CDR1 and CDR2 sequences are SGHTA and FQGNSA. As DNA, the CDR3 is TGTGCCAGCAGCTTAAGTAAGGGGGCTAGTTTCACCGGGGAGCTGTTTTTT. Encoded protein: CASSLSKGASFTGELFF. Full variable domain (rest looked up from reference TRBV7-2 and TRBJ2-2): GAGVSQSPSNKVTEKGKDVELRCDPISGHTALYWYRQSLGQGLEFLIYFQGNSAPDKSGLPSDRFSAERTGGSVSTLTIQRTQQEDSAVYLCASSLSKGASFTGELFFGEGSRLTVL.

The chain is built from TRBV29-1 and TRBJ2-3; D tentatively reads TRBD1 or TRBD2 (6 bases each). Germline assignment: CDR1 SQVTM and CDR2 ANQGSEA. The CDR3 consists of 15 residues. Trimming took off 1 base at V and 0 bases at J, with 11 bases between the two ends. CDR3 DNA sequence: TGCAGCGTTGAAGGGGGGCGGGGTAGCACAGATACGCAGTATTTT. Amino acid sequence: CSVEGGRGSTDTQYF.

This clone was seen only once. This chain connects TRBV4-1 to TRBJ2-7; 7 bases are a match to TRBD1. Trimming at V came to 1 base and at J to 3 bases, leaving 3 bases not matched to a gene. Germline assignment: CDR1 MGHRA and CDR2 YSYEKL. The CDR3 is 14 amino acids. The CDR3 protein is CASSQVDRDYEQYF. The DNA of the CDR3 is TGCGCCAGCAGCCAAGTTGACAGGGACTACGAGCAGTACTTC.